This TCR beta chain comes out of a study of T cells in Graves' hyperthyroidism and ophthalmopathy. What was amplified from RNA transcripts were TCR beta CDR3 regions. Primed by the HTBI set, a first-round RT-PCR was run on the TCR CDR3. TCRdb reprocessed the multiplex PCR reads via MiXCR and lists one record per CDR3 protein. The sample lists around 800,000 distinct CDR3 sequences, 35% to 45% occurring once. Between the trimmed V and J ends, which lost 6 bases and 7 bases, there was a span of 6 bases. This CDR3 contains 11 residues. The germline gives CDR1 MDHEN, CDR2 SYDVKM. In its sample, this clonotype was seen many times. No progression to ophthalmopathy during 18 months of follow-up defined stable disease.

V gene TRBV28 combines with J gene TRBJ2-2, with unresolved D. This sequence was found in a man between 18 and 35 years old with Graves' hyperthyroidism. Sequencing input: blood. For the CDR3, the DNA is TGTGCCAGCAGCTTAAACGGGGAGCTGTTTTTT. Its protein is CASSLNGELFF.